This TCR beta chain was documented in a study of blood T cell repertoires in COVID-19. Study in general: Material from acute and convalescent COVID-19 was sourced from the United States, Italy and Spain.

Original processing notes: Estimates of nucleated cell counts were drawn from the amplification of reference gene primers. The method was immunoSEQ multiplex PCR; TCRdb's version includes in-frame clones alone and lacks a portion of them. Clone size and the V and J calls come from that table; the DNA yielded D and trimming. The sample carries about 160,000 clones, around four fifths recorded once. CDR1 MNHEY and CDR2 SVGEGT come from the germline V gene. The CDR3 has 14 residues. The germline V and J ends were trimmed by 5 bases and 1 base, with 11 bases remaining between them. The receptor was derived from a woman of 80 years or more with active or convalescent COVID-19. Sequencing input: peripheral blood. J is TRBJ1-1 and V is TRBV6-2 or TRBV6-3; perhaps TRBD1 as D (6 bases). The CDR3 reads CASSTGTKNTEAFF. The CDR3 DNA reads TGTGCCAGCAGTACCGGGACAAAGAACACTGAAGCTTTCTTT.